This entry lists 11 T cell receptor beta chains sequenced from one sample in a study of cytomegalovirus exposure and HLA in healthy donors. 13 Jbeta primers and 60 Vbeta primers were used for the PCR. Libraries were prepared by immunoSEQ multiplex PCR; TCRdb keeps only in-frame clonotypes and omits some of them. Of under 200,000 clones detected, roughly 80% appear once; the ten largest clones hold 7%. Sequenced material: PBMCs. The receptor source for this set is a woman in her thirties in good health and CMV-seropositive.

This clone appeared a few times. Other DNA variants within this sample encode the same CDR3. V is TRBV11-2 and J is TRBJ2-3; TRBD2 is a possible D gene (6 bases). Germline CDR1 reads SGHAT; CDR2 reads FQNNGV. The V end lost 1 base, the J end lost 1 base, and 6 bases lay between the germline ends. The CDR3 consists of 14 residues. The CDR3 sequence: CASSLGGGTDTQYF. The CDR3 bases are TGTGCCAGCAGCTTAGGGGGGGGCACAGATACGCAGTATTTT.

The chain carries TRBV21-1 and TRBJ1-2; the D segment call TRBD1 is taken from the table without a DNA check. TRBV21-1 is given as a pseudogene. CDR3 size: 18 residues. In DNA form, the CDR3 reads TGTGCCAGCAGCCCCCCCCGAGGACAGGTGCCTTCTGGGGGCGGCTACGCCTTC. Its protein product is CASSPPRGQVPSGGGYAF.

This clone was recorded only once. The CDR3 sequence is CSVAGGQGYEQYF. The CDR3 nucleotides read TGCAGCGTCGCCGGGGGACAGGGTTACGAGCAGTACTTC. The chain uses TRBV29-1 and TRBJ2-7, with 9 positions matching TRBD1. Germline CDR1 is SQVTM and CDR2 is ANQGSEA. The CDR3 has 13 residues. With V trimmed by 6 bases and J by 4 bases, 7 bases remained unmatched.

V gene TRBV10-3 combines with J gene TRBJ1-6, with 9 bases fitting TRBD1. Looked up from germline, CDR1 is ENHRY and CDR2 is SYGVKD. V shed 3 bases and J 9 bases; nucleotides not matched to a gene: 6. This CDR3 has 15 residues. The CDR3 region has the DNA TGTGCCATCAGTGACGGACAGGGGCTATTTTCACCCCTCCACTTT. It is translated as CAISDGQGLFSPLHF.

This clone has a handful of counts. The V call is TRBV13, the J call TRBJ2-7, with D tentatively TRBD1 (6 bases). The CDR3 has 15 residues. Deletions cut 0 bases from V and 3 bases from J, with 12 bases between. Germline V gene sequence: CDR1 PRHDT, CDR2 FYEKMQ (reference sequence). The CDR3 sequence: CASSLGGAGVYEQYF. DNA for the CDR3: TGTGCCAGCAGCTTAGGTGGGGCAGGGGTCTACGAGCAGTACTTC.

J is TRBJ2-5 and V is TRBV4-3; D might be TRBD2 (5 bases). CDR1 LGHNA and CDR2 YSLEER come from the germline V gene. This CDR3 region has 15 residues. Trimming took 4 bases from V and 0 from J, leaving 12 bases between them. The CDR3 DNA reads TGCGCCAGCAGCCGAGGACTGGCGTACCAAGAGACCCAGTACTTC. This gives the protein CASSRGLAYQETQYF.

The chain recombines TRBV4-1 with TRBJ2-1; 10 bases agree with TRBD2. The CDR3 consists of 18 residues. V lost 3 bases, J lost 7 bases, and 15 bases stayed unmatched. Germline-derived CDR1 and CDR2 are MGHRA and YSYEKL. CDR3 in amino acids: CASSQMVPSGGRGNEQFF. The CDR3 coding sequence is TGCGCCAGCAGCCAGATGGTTCCTAGCGGGGGCCGAGGTAATGAGCAGTTCTTC.

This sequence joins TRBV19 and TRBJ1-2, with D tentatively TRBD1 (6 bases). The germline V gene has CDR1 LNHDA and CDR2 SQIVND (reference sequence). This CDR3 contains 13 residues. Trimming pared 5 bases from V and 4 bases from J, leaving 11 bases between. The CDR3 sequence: CASSPRTVYGYTF. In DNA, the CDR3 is TGTGCCAGTAGTCCCAGGACAGTCTATGGCTACACCTTC.

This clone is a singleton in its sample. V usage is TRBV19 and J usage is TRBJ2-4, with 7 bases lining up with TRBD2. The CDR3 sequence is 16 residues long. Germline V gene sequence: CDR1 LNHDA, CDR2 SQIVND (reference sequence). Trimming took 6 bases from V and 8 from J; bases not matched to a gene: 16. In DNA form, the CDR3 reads TGTGCCAGTAGATTCAGCGGGGTTACGTCAAAAGACATTCAGTACTTC. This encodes CASRFSGVTSKDIQYF.

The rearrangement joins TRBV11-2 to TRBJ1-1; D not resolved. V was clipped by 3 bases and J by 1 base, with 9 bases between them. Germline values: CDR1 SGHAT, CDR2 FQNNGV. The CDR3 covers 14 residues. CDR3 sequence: CASSLLLRNTEAFF. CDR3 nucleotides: TGTGCCAGCAGCTTGTTGTTGAGGAACACTGAAGCTTTCTTT.

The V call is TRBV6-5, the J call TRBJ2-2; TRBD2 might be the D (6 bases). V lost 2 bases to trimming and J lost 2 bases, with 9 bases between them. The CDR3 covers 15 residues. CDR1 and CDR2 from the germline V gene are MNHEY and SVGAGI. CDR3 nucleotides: TGTGCCAGCAGTTACACGGGGGACAACACCGGGGAGCTGTTTTTT. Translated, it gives CASSYTGDNTGELFF.